Listed below are T cell receptor beta chains from one sample, sequenced in a study of T cell responses to AZD1222 COVID-19 vaccine. Clones were read by immunoSEQ multiplex PCR, and TCRdb kept only the in-frame ones, dropping some. This repertoire shows about 110,000 clones, about 90% found once; its top ten account for 5% to 5.5%. The sequencing used peripheral blood, collected on day 0 of AZD1222 vaccination. The receptors derive from an adult in good health. The CDR3 runs from the conserved cysteine through the conserved F or W. D genes are given only for firm matches. Clone size is shown for a subset of rows, as once, few, many or a class of expanded clone.

CDR3 length: 15
J gene: TRBJ1-5
clone size: .
D gene: .
V gene: TRBV5-1
CDR3 protein: CASSFGQGGDQPQHF
CDR3 DNA: TGCGCCAGCAGCTTCGGGCAGGGTGGGGATCAGCCCCAGCATTTT

CDR3 length: 16
J gene: TRBJ1-1
clone size: .
D gene: .
V gene: TRBV18
CDR3 protein: CASSPFGQGTNTEAFF
CDR3 DNA: TGTGCCAGCTCACCATTCGGGCAGGGAACGAACACTGAAGCTTTCTTT

CDR3 length: 15
J gene: TRBJ1-4
clone size: .
D gene: .
V gene: TRBV5-1
CDR3 protein: CASSLVGRVREKLFF
CDR3 DNA: TGCGCCAGCAGCTTGGTGGGCAGGGTGAGGGAAAAACTGTTTTTT

CDR3 length: 14
J gene: TRBJ2-3
clone size: once
D gene: .
V gene: TRBV27
CDR3 protein: CASSTGTLTDTQYF
CDR3 DNA: TGTGCCAGCAGTACCGGGACTTTAACAGATACGCAGTATTTT

CDR3 length: 14
J gene: TRBJ2-3
clone size: .
D gene: TRBD2
V gene: TRBV6-5
CDR3 protein: CASRTSGSTDTQYF
CDR3 DNA: TGTGCCAGCAGGACTAGCGGGAGCACAGATACGCAGTATTTT

CDR3 length: 17
J gene: TRBJ2-3
clone size: few
D gene: .
V gene: TRBV21-1
CDR3 protein: CASSKGGLLLGADTQYF
CDR3 DNA: TGTGCCAGCAGCAAAGGAGGATTGTTATTGGGGGCAGATACGCAGTATTTT

CDR3 length: 14
J gene: TRBJ1-6
clone size: .
D gene: .
V gene: TRBV6-2/TRBV6-3
CDR3 protein: CASSYSYSGAPLHF
CDR3 DNA: TGTGCCAGCAGTTACTCGTACAGCGGCGCACCCCTCCACTTT

CDR3 length: 15
J gene: TRBJ2-1
clone size: .
D gene: .
V gene: TRBV19
CDR3 protein: CASSIVDSSYNEQFF
CDR3 DNA: TGTGCCAGTAGTATTGTGGACAGCTCCTACAATGAGCAGTTCTTC

CDR3 length: 12
J gene: TRBJ2-7
clone size: .
D gene: .
V gene: TRBV19
CDR3 protein: CASSIPPLEQYF
CDR3 DNA: TGTGCCAGTAGTATCCCCCCCTTGGAGCAGTACTTC

CDR3 length: 17
J gene: TRBJ1-1
clone size: .
D gene: TRBD1
V gene: TRBV19
CDR3 protein: CASSIAGQGGENTEAFF
CDR3 DNA: TGTGCCAGTAGTATAGCGGGACAGGGGGGAGAAAACACTGAAGCTTTCTTT

CDR3 length: 14
J gene: TRBJ2-3
clone size: .
D gene: .
V gene: TRBV4-1
CDR3 protein: CASSQDRTADTQYF
CDR3 DNA: TGCGCCAGCAGCCAAGATAGGACGGCAGATACGCAGTATTTT

CDR3 length: 13
J gene: TRBJ2-7
clone size: .
D gene: .
V gene: TRBV4-1
CDR3 protein: CASSHRRGYEQYF
CDR3 DNA: TGCGCCAGCAGCCACCGCAGGGGCTACGAGCAGTACTTC

CDR3 length: 14
J gene: TRBJ1-1
clone size: .
D gene: TRBD1
V gene: TRBV19
CDR3 protein: CASTAYRGFTEAFF
CDR3 DNA: TGTGCCAGTACAGCATACAGGGGATTCACTGAAGCTTTCTTT

CDR3 length: 16
J gene: TRBJ2-1
clone size: once
D gene: TRBD2
V gene: TRBV11-1
CDR3 protein: CASSSGLAGGHNEQFF
CDR3 DNA: TGTGCCAGCAGCTCTGGGCTAGCGGGAGGGCACAATGAGCAGTTCTTC

CDR3 length: 14
J gene: TRBJ1-6
clone size: .
D gene: .
V gene: TRBV9
CDR3 protein: CASRGGALNSPLHF
CDR3 DNA: TGTGCCAGCAGGGGAGGGGCCCTTAATTCACCCCTCCACTTT

CDR3 length: 14
J gene: TRBJ1-1
clone size: .
D gene: .
V gene: TRBV5-4
CDR3 protein: CASSPGTLNTEAFF
CDR3 DNA: TGTGCCAGCAGCCCTGGGACATTGAACACTGAAGCTTTCTTT

CDR3 length: 11
J gene: TRBJ2-1
clone size: .
D gene: .
V gene: TRBV27
CDR3 protein: CASSYRNEQFF
CDR3 DNA: TGTGCCAGCAGTTACAGGAATGAGCAGTTCTTC

CDR3 length: 14
J gene: TRBJ1-5
clone size: .
D gene: TRBD1
V gene: TRBV6-5
CDR3 protein: CASRGQGSNQPQHF
CDR3 DNA: TGTGCCAGCAGAGGACAGGGGAGCAATCAGCCCCAGCATTTT

CDR3 length: 15
J gene: TRBJ1-1
clone size: .
D gene: TRBD1
V gene: TRBV3-1/TRBV3-2
CDR3 protein: CASSPRDRVLGEAFF
CDR3 DNA: TGTGCCAGCAGCCCCCGGGACAGGGTTTTGGGTGAAGCTTTCTTT

CDR3 length: 14
J gene: TRBJ1-5
clone size: .
D gene: TRBD1
V gene: TRBV7-9
CDR3 protein: CASSEQGAGQPQHF
CDR3 DNA: TGTGCCAGCAGCGAACAGGGGGCAGGTCAGCCCCAGCATTTT

CDR3 length: 12
J gene: TRBJ1-2
clone size: .
D gene: .
V gene: TRBV24-1
CDR3 protein: CATSDLRGGYTF
CDR3 DNA: TGTGCCACCAGTGATCTACGAGGAGGCTACACCTTC

CDR3 length: 15
J gene: TRBJ2-5
clone size: .
D gene: TRBD1
V gene: TRBV5-1
CDR3 protein: CASSLGQGAQETQYF
CDR3 DNA: TGCGCCAGCAGCTTGGGCCAGGGGGCCCAAGAGACCCAGTACTTC

CDR3 length: 12
J gene: TRBJ2-5
clone size: .
D gene: .
V gene: TRBV12-5
CDR3 protein: CASGLGQETQYF
CDR3 DNA: TGTGCTAGTGGTTTAGGGCAAGAGACCCAGTACTTC

CDR3 length: 15
J gene: TRBJ1-1
clone size: .
D gene: TRBD1
V gene: TRBV5-5
CDR3 protein: CASSLWGQGDTEAFF
CDR3 DNA: TGTGCCAGCAGCTTGTGGGGACAGGGTGACACTGAAGCTTTCTTT

CDR3 length: 15
J gene: TRBJ2-1
clone size: .
D gene: .
V gene: TRBV12-5
CDR3 protein: CASGLWRSHYNEQFF
CDR3 DNA: TGTGCTAGTGGTTTGTGGCGGAGCCACTACAATGAGCAGTTCTTC

CDR3 length: 13
J gene: TRBJ2-3
clone size: .
D gene: .
V gene: TRBV6-5
CDR3 protein: CASSWSSTDTQYF
CDR3 DNA: TGTGCCAGCAGTTGGAGTAGCACAGATACGCAGTATTTT

CDR3 length: 16
J gene: TRBJ1-2
clone size: .
D gene: .
V gene: TRBV4-3
CDR3 protein: CASSQGTAKGEDGYTF
CDR3 DNA: TGCGCCAGCAGCCAGGGGACCGCGAAGGGGGAGGATGGCTACACCTTC

CDR3 length: 16
J gene: TRBJ2-7
clone size: .
D gene: .
V gene: TRBV7-6
CDR3 protein: CASSLSSGTPSYEQYF
CDR3 DNA: TGTGCCAGCAGCTTAAGTTCCGGGACACCCTCCTACGAGCAGTACTTC

CDR3 length: 14
J gene: TRBJ2-7
clone size: .
D gene: .
V gene: TRBV19
CDR3 protein: CASREDRSSYEQYF
CDR3 DNA: TGTGCCAGTAGGGAAGACAGGTCCTCCTACGAGCAGTACTTC

CDR3 length: 16
J gene: TRBJ2-2
clone size: few
D gene: .
V gene: TRBV15
CDR3 protein: CATSRGRSGRTGELFF
CDR3 DNA: TGTGCCACCAGCAGAGGTCGGTCAGGTCGGACCGGGGAGCTGTTTTTT

CDR3 length: 14
J gene: TRBJ1-2
clone size: .
D gene: TRBD1
V gene: TRBV6-5
CDR3 protein: CASTYRDSNYGYTF
CDR3 DNA: TGTGCCAGCACCTACCGGGACAGTAACTATGGCTACACCTTC

CDR3 length: 13
J gene: TRBJ1-4
clone size: .
D gene: TRBD1
V gene: TRBV6-5
CDR3 protein: CASSDRGAAKLFF
CDR3 DNA: TGTGCCAGCAGCGACAGGGGCGCTGCGAAACTGTTTTTT

CDR3 length: 13
J gene: TRBJ1-5
clone size: .
D gene: .
V gene: TRBV28
CDR3 protein: CASRDYSNQPQHF
CDR3 DNA: TGTGCCAGCCGGGACTATAGCAATCAGCCCCAGCATTTT

CDR3 length: 18
J gene: TRBJ2-5
clone size: once
D gene: .
V gene: TRBV5-8
CDR3 protein: CASSLPFRLGRDTETQYF
CDR3 DNA: TGTGCCAGCAGCTTGCCCTTTAGGTTGGGAAGGGATACGGAGACCCAGTACTTC

CDR3 length: 14
J gene: TRBJ2-2
clone size: .
D gene: .
V gene: TRBV4-1
CDR3 protein: CASSQELNTGELFF
CDR3 DNA: TGCGCCAGCAGCCAAGAGCTGAACACCGGGGAGCTGTTTTTT

CDR3 length: 13
J gene: TRBJ1-1
clone size: .
D gene: .
V gene: TRBV5-1
CDR3 protein: CASSLVSEGYAFF
CDR3 DNA: TGCGCCAGCAGCTTGGTTTCGGAAGGGTACGCTTTCTTT

CDR3 length: 14
J gene: TRBJ2-7
clone size: .
D gene: TRBD1
V gene: TRBV5-4
CDR3 protein: CASSSGQADYEQYF
CDR3 DNA: TGTGCCAGCAGCTCCGGACAGGCGGACTACGAGCAGTACTTC

CDR3 length: 16
J gene: TRBJ1-3
clone size: .
D gene: .
V gene: TRBV19
CDR3 protein: CASSRPPTGSGNTIYF
CDR3 DNA: TGTGCCAGTAGTCGCCCCCCGACAGGCTCTGGAAACACCATATATTTT

CDR3 length: 12
J gene: TRBJ1-1
clone size: .
D gene: .
V gene: TRBV6-5
CDR3 protein: CASSPGKREAFF
CDR3 DNA: TGTGCCAGCAGCCCCGGTAAGAGAGAAGCTTTCTTT

CDR3 length: 15
J gene: TRBJ1-2
clone size: .
D gene: TRBD1
V gene: TRBV7-8
CDR3 protein: CASSLGHEGQGTYTF
CDR3 DNA: TGTGCCAGCAGCTTAGGGCATGAGGGACAGGGAACCTACACCTTC

CDR3 length: 16
J gene: TRBJ2-2
clone size: .
D gene: TRBD2
V gene: TRBV5-1
CDR3 protein: CASSSLAGGPTGELFF
CDR3 DNA: TGCGCCAGCAGCTCGCTAGCGGGAGGGCCTACCGGGGAGCTGTTTTTT

CDR3 length: 16
J gene: TRBJ1-6
clone size: .
D gene: .
V gene: TRBV6-2/TRBV6-3
CDR3 protein: CASSHPPATGNSPLHF
CDR3 DNA: TGTGCCAGCAGTCACCCTCCGGCGACGGGGAATTCACCCCTCCACTTT

CDR3 length: 14
J gene: TRBJ1-4
clone size: .
D gene: .
V gene: TRBV3-1/TRBV3-2
CDR3 protein: CASSQGRVNEKLFF
CDR3 DNA: TGTGCCAGCAGCCAGGGCCGGGTTAATGAAAAACTGTTTTTT

CDR3 length: 16
J gene: TRBJ2-5
clone size: .
D gene: TRBD2
V gene: TRBV9
CDR3 protein: CASSLGGLAGRETQYF
CDR3 DNA: TGTGCCAGCAGCCTGGGGGGACTAGCGGGAAGAGAGACCCAGTACTTC

CDR3 length: 13
J gene: TRBJ1-1
clone size: .
D gene: .
V gene: TRBV10-3
CDR3 protein: CAISGQPNTEAFF
CDR3 DNA: TGTGCCATCAGCGGACAGCCGAACACTGAAGCTTTCTTT

CDR3 length: 14
J gene: TRBJ2-1
clone size: .
D gene: TRBD2
V gene: TRBV2
CDR3 protein: CATLSGTSDNEQFF
CDR3 DNA: TGTGCCACTCTATCCGGGACTAGCGACAATGAGCAGTTCTTC

CDR3 length: 16
J gene: TRBJ2-2
clone size: .
D gene: .
V gene: TRBV5-8
CDR3 protein: CASSLVPGWGTGELFF
CDR3 DNA: TGTGCCAGCAGCTTGGTCCCGGGTTGGGGCACCGGGGAGCTGTTTTTT